A selection of T cell receptor beta chains follows, all from one sample in a study of cytomegalovirus exposure and HLA in healthy donors. Produced via immunoSEQ multiplex PCR; TCRdb's table is partial and in-frame only. This table has roughly 110,000 clones, 70% appearing once. The material sequenced was PBMCs. These receptors all stem from a young man in good health and CMV-seropositive. CDR3s include the opening cysteine and the closing phenylalanine or tryptophan. Each record gives: clone size, D gene, J gene, V gene, CDR3 DNA, CDR3 protein. The D gene is left open where the match is weak. Size tells how often a clone was seen (once, few, many) or the class of an expanded clone, and some rows leave it out.

- TRBD1 TRBJ1-2 TRBV14 TGTGCCAGCAGCCAAGGAAGGGGGCAAGGTGGCTACACCTTC CASSQGRGQGGYTF
- - TRBJ2-1 TRBV11-3 TGTGCCAGCAGCCCCGGGCAAGGGGGTAGGTACAATGAGCAGTTCTTC CASSPGQGGRYNEQFF
few TRBD1 TRBJ1-3 TRBV6-1 TGTGCCAGCAGAGCAGGACAGGGGGGAAACACCATATATTTT CASRAGQGGNTIYF
- TRBD2 TRBJ2-2 TRBV9 TGTGCCAGCAGCGGAGCGGGGGGCGGGGAGCTGTTTTTT CASSGAGGGELFF
- - TRBJ2-3 TRBV29-1 TGCAGCATGTGGCGGGGCACAGATACGCAGTATTTT CSMWRGTDTQYF
- TRBD1 TRBJ1-1 TRBV9 TGTGCCAGCAGCGTAGGGGGGGACAGGGTCACCATGAACACTGAAGCTTTCTTT CASSVGGDRVTMNTEAFF
once - TRBJ1-2 TRBV5-8 TGTGCCAGCAGGAACAGGGATTATAACTATGGCTACACCTTC CASRNRDYNYGYTF
- - TRBJ2-7 TRBV5-4 TGTGCCAGCAGCACCTTGGACAGCTACGAGCAGTACTTC CASSTLDSYEQYF
few - TRBJ2-3 TRBV11-2 TGTGCCAGCAGCTTAAGAGGGACAGATACGCAGTATTTT CASSLRGTDTQYF
- TRBD2 TRBJ2-1 TRBV9 TGTGCCAGCAGCAGTGGTGTGGCTAGCGGAATAAATGAGCAGTTCTTC CASSSGVASGINEQFF
few - TRBJ1-1 TRBV4-1 TGCGCCAGCAGCAGGGGGAGCAGCACTGAAGCTTTCTTT CASSRGSSTEAFF
few - TRBJ2-4 TRBV29-1 TGCAGCGTTGTATCAAACATTCAGTACTTC CSVVSNIQYF
once - TRBJ2-1 TRBV7-6 TGTGCCAGCAGCTTAGGCGTCAATGAGCAGTTCTTC CASSLGVNEQFF